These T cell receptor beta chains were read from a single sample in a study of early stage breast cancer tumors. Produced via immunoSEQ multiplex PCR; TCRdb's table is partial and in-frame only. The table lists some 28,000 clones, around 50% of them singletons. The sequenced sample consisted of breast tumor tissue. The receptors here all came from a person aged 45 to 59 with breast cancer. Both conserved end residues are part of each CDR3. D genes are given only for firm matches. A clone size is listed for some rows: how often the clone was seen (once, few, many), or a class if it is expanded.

CDR3 protein: CASSLEGSGPNGYTF; CDR3 DNA: TGTGCCAGCAGCTTAGAAGGATCAGGTCCAAATGGCTACACCTTC; J gene: TRBJ1-2; V gene: TRBV7-2; D gene: .; clone size: few; CDR3 length: 15
CDR3 protein: CASSLAGVSDTQYF; CDR3 DNA: TGCGCCAGCAGCTTGGCGGGAGTTTCAGATACGCAGTATTTT; J gene: TRBJ2-3; V gene: TRBV5-1; D gene: .; clone size: few; CDR3 length: 14
CDR3 protein: CASSQIAGVDEQFF; CDR3 DNA: TGTGCCAGCAGCCAAATAGCGGGAGTGGATGAGCAGTTCTTC; J gene: TRBJ2-1; V gene: TRBV5-5; D gene: TRBD2; clone size: .; CDR3 length: 14
CDR3 protein: CASSPGTGAGYGYTF; CDR3 DNA: TGTGCCAGCTCACCCGGGACAGGGGCGGGCTATGGCTACACCTTC; J gene: TRBJ1-2; V gene: TRBV18; D gene: TRBD1; clone size: once; CDR3 length: 15
CDR3 protein: CALRQGGYEQYF; CDR3 DNA: TGTGCCTTGCGACAGGGAGGGTACGAGCAGTACTTC; J gene: TRBJ2-7; V gene: TRBV30; D gene: .; clone size: .; CDR3 length: 12
CDR3 protein: CASSRTAGIGGNEQFF; CDR3 DNA: TGTGCCAGTAGTCGAACCGCCGGTATAGGAGGCAATGAGCAGTTCTTC; J gene: TRBJ2-1; V gene: TRBV19; D gene: .; clone size: .; CDR3 length: 16
CDR3 protein: CASSLAGEKLFF; CDR3 DNA: TGTGCCAGCAGCTTAGCAGGGGAAAAACTGTTTTTT; J gene: TRBJ1-4; V gene: TRBV11-2; D gene: .; clone size: few; CDR3 length: 12
CDR3 protein: CASSRTGSLMEYF; CDR3 DNA: TGTGCCAGCAGCAGGACAGGGTCCTTGATGGAGTACTTC; J gene: TRBJ2-7; V gene: TRBV5-6; D gene: TRBD1; clone size: .; CDR3 length: 13
CDR3 protein: CASSFGLGEKLFF; CDR3 DNA: TGTGCCAGCAGCTTCGGGTTAGGGGAAAAACTGTTTTTT; J gene: TRBJ1-4; V gene: TRBV7-9; D gene: .; clone size: few; CDR3 length: 13
CDR3 protein: CASSLDLRGAKNIQYF; CDR3 DNA: TGTGCCAGCAGCTTAGACCTCAGGGGGGCCAAAAACATTCAGTACTTC; J gene: TRBJ2-4; V gene: TRBV11-2; D gene: TRBD1; clone size: .; CDR3 length: 16
CDR3 protein: CASSLEVITGELFF; CDR3 DNA: TGTGCCAGCAGCTTAGAGGTGATCACCGGGGAGCTGTTTTTT; J gene: TRBJ2-2; V gene: TRBV11-2; D gene: .; clone size: .; CDR3 length: 14
CDR3 protein: CASSLLEGLVAREQYF; CDR3 DNA: TGTGCCAGCAGCTTGTTGGAGGGGCTAGTCGCTCGCGAGCAGTACTTC; J gene: TRBJ2-7; V gene: TRBV5-4; D gene: .; clone size: .; CDR3 length: 16
CDR3 protein: CAWSVLEAFF; CDR3 DNA: TGTGCCTGGAGTGTACTTGAAGCTTTCTTT; J gene: TRBJ1-1; V gene: TRBV30; D gene: .; clone size: .; CDR3 length: 10
CDR3 protein: CASSAGLKETQYF; CDR3 DNA: TGTGCCAGCAGCGCCGGACTGAAAGAGACCCAGTACTTC; J gene: TRBJ2-5; V gene: TRBV7-8; D gene: .; clone size: .; CDR3 length: 13
CDR3 protein: CASFRGTGDDEQFF; CDR3 DNA: TGCGCCAGCTTCAGAGGGACAGGGGACGATGAGCAGTTCTTC; J gene: TRBJ2-1; V gene: TRBV5-1; D gene: TRBD1; clone size: few; CDR3 length: 14
CDR3 protein: CASSDEGSYEQYF; CDR3 DNA: TGTGCCAGCAGTGATGAGGGGTCCTACGAGCAGTACTTC; J gene: TRBJ2-7; V gene: TRBV2; D gene: .; clone size: .; CDR3 length: 13
CDR3 protein: CASSLQRALAKNIQYF; CDR3 DNA: TGTGCCAGCAGCTTACAGCGGGCGCTAGCCAAAAACATTCAGTACTTC; J gene: TRBJ2-4; V gene: TRBV7-2; D gene: .; clone size: .; CDR3 length: 16
CDR3 protein: CASSLPETQYF; CDR3 DNA: TGTGCCAGCAGCTTACCCGAGACCCAGTACTTC; J gene: TRBJ2-5; V gene: TRBV7-2; D gene: .; clone size: .; CDR3 length: 11
CDR3 protein: CASSQILGLAGGNEQFF; CDR3 DNA: TGTGCCAGCAGCCAAATTCTGGGACTAGCGGGAGGAAATGAGCAGTTCTTC; J gene: TRBJ2-1; V gene: TRBV14; D gene: TRBD2; clone size: .; CDR3 length: 17
CDR3 protein: CASSQVRTPSPEQYF; CDR3 DNA: TGTGCCAGCAGCCAAGTGAGGACCCCGAGTCCCGAGCAGTACTTC; J gene: TRBJ2-7; V gene: TRBV14; D gene: .; clone size: .; CDR3 length: 15
CDR3 protein: CAISGQGATSEQYF; CDR3 DNA: TGTGCCATCAGTGGACAGGGGGCGACGTCCGAGCAGTACTTC; J gene: TRBJ2-7; V gene: TRBV10-3; D gene: TRBD1; clone size: few; CDR3 length: 14
CDR3 protein: CASSSKTSGNEQFF; CDR3 DNA: TGTGCCAGCAGCTCGAAAACTAGCGGGAATGAGCAGTTCTTC; J gene: TRBJ2-1; V gene: TRBV7-2; D gene: TRBD2; clone size: .; CDR3 length: 14
CDR3 protein: CSAMLAAGENEQYF; CDR3 DNA: TGCAGCGCCATGCTCGCAGCGGGAGAAAACGAGCAGTACTTC; J gene: TRBJ2-7; V gene: TRBV29-1; D gene: TRBD2; clone size: .; CDR3 length: 14
CDR3 protein: CASSLVRGYQETQYF; CDR3 DNA: TGTGCCAGCAGCTTAGTTCGGGGGTACCAAGAGACCCAGTACTTC; J gene: TRBJ2-5; V gene: TRBV7-2; D gene: .; clone size: .; CDR3 length: 15
CDR3 protein: CASRRLAEGNEQFF; CDR3 DNA: TGTGCCAGTAGGAGACTAGCGGAAGGCAATGAGCAGTTCTTC; J gene: TRBJ2-1; V gene: TRBV19; D gene: TRBD2; clone size: .; CDR3 length: 14
CDR3 protein: CASSAGQGGSGYTF; CDR3 DNA: TGTGCCAGCAGCGCCGGACAGGGGGGCTCTGGCTACACCTTC; J gene: TRBJ1-2; V gene: TRBV5-4; D gene: TRBD1; clone size: .; CDR3 length: 14
CDR3 protein: CASRDWGGSTDTQYF; CDR3 DNA: TGTGCCAGCAGGGATTGGGGGGGCAGCACAGATACGCAGTATTTT; J gene: TRBJ2-3; V gene: TRBV7-9; D gene: .; clone size: .; CDR3 length: 15
CDR3 protein: CATSRDIDNEQFF; CDR3 DNA: TGTGCCACCAGCAGAGATATTGACAATGAGCAGTTCTTC; J gene: TRBJ2-1; V gene: TRBV15; D gene: .; clone size: .; CDR3 length: 13
CDR3 protein: CASSVEGAGNTIYF; CDR3 DNA: TGTGCCAGCAGCGTAGAGGGTGCCGGAAACACCATATATTTT; J gene: TRBJ1-3; V gene: TRBV9; D gene: .; clone size: few; CDR3 length: 14
CDR3 protein: CASSLALGADTGELFF; CDR3 DNA: TGTGCCAGCAGCTTGGCTCTCGGAGCGGACACCGGGGAGCTGTTTTTT; J gene: TRBJ2-2; V gene: TRBV5-6; D gene: .; clone size: .; CDR3 length: 16
CDR3 protein: CASVQTGSSGANVLTF; CDR3 DNA: TGTGCCAGTGTACAGACAGGGAGCTCTGGGGCCAACGTCCTGACTTTC; J gene: TRBJ2-6; V gene: TRBV6-6; D gene: TRBD1; clone size: .; CDR3 length: 16
CDR3 protein: CASSPQLPDSGNTIYF; CDR3 DNA: TGTGCCAGCAGTCCCCAGCTACCGGACTCTGGAAACACCATATATTTT; J gene: TRBJ1-3; V gene: TRBV7-2; D gene: .; clone size: few; CDR3 length: 16
CDR3 protein: CSVRQGLNTEAFF; CDR3 DNA: TGCAGCGTTAGACAGGGCTTGAACACTGAAGCTTTCTTT; J gene: TRBJ1-1; V gene: TRBV29-1; D gene: TRBD1; clone size: few; CDR3 length: 13
CDR3 protein: CASSEGQYYEQYF; CDR3 DNA: TGTGCCAGCAGCGAGGGACAGTACTACGAGCAGTACTTC; J gene: TRBJ2-7; V gene: TRBV5-4; D gene: TRBD1; clone size: .; CDR3 length: 13
CDR3 protein: CASTLLAGSAPSTDTQYF; CDR3 DNA: TGCGCCAGCACCTTACTAGCGGGCTCAGCCCCTAGCACAGATACGCAGTATTTT; J gene: TRBJ2-3; V gene: TRBV5-1; D gene: TRBD2; clone size: .; CDR3 length: 18